This is a list of T cell receptor beta chains from one sample in a study of beta chain features in type 1 diabetes. Data came from immunoSEQ multiplex PCR; TCRdb stores just in-frame clones and leaves some out. The sample records 810,000 or so clones, 15% to 20% being singletons. The sequencing sample was made of naive CD4+ T cells from blood. The receptors here all came from a woman younger than 35 in good health. Each CDR3 is given with its conserved first and last residue. A D gene is named only where the DNA matches it firmly. Part of the rows lack a size; the others show once, few, many or a class for expanded clones.

cdr3_aa cdr3_nt clone_size v_call d_call j_call
CASRDRKRQETQYF TGTGCCAGCAGGGACAGAAAAAGGCAAGAGACCCAGTACTTC . TRBV6-6 . TRBJ2-5
CASSYAGVNQPQHF TGTGCCAGTAGCTATGCAGGGGTCAATCAGCCCCAGCATTTT few TRBV19 . TRBJ1-5
CASSPGTGVKPQHF TGCGCCAGCAGTCCCGGGACAGGGGTAAAGCCCCAGCATTTT . TRBV5-1 TRBD1 TRBJ1-5
CASSLRPDLLYNEQFF TGTGCCAGCAGTTTAAGGCCGGACTTATTATACAATGAGCAGTTCTTC . TRBV27 . TRBJ2-1
CASSLLTGYEQYF TGTGCCAGCAGCTTATTGACCGGGTACGAGCAGTACTTC few TRBV7-2 . TRBJ2-7
CAISTSGRTYNEQFF TGTGCCATCTCGACTAGCGGGAGGACGTACAATGAGCAGTTCTTC few TRBV7-9 TRBD2 TRBJ2-1
CASSLEGTPGNTIYF TGTGCCAGCAGCTTAGAGGGTACGCCTGGAAACACCATATATTTT . TRBV7-2 . TRBJ1-3
CASSPMDSTEAFF TGTGCCAGCTCACCTATGGACAGCACTGAAGCTTTCTTT few TRBV18 . TRBJ1-1
CASSYSDRDYGYTF TGTGCCAGCAGTTACTCGGACAGAGACTATGGCTACACCTTC . TRBV6-5 . TRBJ1-2
CASSDQGLAYNEQFF TGTGCCAGCAGTGACCAGGGACTAGCTTACAATGAGCAGTTCTTC . TRBV6-4 TRBD2 TRBJ2-1
CASSLAGVHNEQFF TGTGCCAGCAGCTTAGCAGGAGTCCACAATGAGCAGTTCTTC . TRBV11-2 . TRBJ2-1
CASSSGGRDRPPYNEQFF TGTGCCAGCAGCTCTGGAGGTCGGGACAGACCCCCCTACAATGAGCAGTTCTTC . TRBV5-6 TRBD1 TRBJ2-1
CASKTGDNEQFF TGTGCCAGCAAGACAGGGGACAATGAGCAGTTCTTC few TRBV21-1 . TRBJ2-1
CASGRDPGNEQFF TGTGCCAGCGGTCGGGACCCCGGCAATGAGCAGTTCTTC . TRBV5-4 . TRBJ2-1
CASSQDPTRDYEQYF TGCGCCAGCAGCCAAGACCCCACGAGGGATTACGAGCAGTACTTC . TRBV4-1 . TRBJ2-7
CSAPNYNEQFF TGCAGTGCTCCTAACTACAATGAGCAGTTCTTC once TRBV20-1 . TRBJ2-1
CSAGGGAVNEQFF TGCAGCGCGGGTGGGGGGGCTGTGAATGAGCAGTTCTTC few TRBV29-1 . TRBJ2-1
CASSAGQAVVYEQYF TGTGCCAGCTCAGCTGGACAGGCAGTGGTCTACGAGCAGTACTTC . TRBV18 TRBD1 TRBJ2-7
CATSRTSGTAHGYTF TGTGCCACCAGCAGGACAAGTGGGACAGCCCATGGCTACACCTTC . TRBV15 TRBD1 TRBJ1-2
CASSLIDTYEQYF TGTGCCAGCAGCCTCATTGACACCTACGAGCAGTACTTC . TRBV7-9 . TRBJ2-7
CASSPGQGRETQYF TGCGCCAGCAGCCCCGGACAGGGACGGGAGACCCAGTACTTC few TRBV5-1 TRBD1 TRBJ2-5
CATSKKRLRETHTRRANQFF TGTGCCACCAGCAAGAAGAGGCTTAGGGAGACACATACAAGAAGAGCAAACCAGTTCTTC few TRBV15 . TRBJ2-1
CASSFQGPGANVLTF TGTGCCAGCAGTTTCCAGGGCCCTGGGGCCAACGTCCTGACTTTC . TRBV28 . TRBJ2-6